One and the same sample provided the 9 T cell receptor beta chains below, sequenced in a study of blood T cells in healthy people across ages. The use of a sample-barcoded 5' primer and a J-beta primer mix characterized a second PCR of 7 to 11 cycles. TCRdb independently ran MiXCR on the 5' RACE reads; one entry per CDR3 protein. The sample shows about 1.5 million distinct CDR3 sequences, approximately 43% of them seen only once. The sequencing input was blood. Every receptor here comes from a woman aged 18 to 35 in good health.

This chain links TRBV6-2 or TRBV6-3 with TRBJ2-7, with TRBD2 matching 15 bases. The DNA end is a closer match to TRBJ2-5, so the J assignment may be wrong. The CDR3 sequence is 17 residues long. Germline V gene lookup returns CDR1 MNHEY and CDR2 SVGEGT. The CDR3 DNA reads TGTGCCAGCAGCTCCAGAGCCGGGACTAGCGGGAGGAAGACCCAGTACTTC. Protein: CASSSRAGTSGRKTQYF.

This clonotype was seen only a few times. This chain uses TRBV29-1 with TRBJ2-7; 8 bases fit TRBD1. J gave up 2 bases and V 3 bases, and 3 bases lay outside the gene matches. Germline CDR1 SQVTM, CDR2 ANQGSEA. This CDR3 spans 13 amino acids. The chain's CDR3 is CSVDVGQAYEQYF. Written as DNA, the CDR3 is TGCAGCGTTGATGTGGGACAGGCCTACGAGCAGTACTTC.

The J gene is TRBJ1-1, the V gene TRBV5-1, with TRBD1 as a possible D gene (5 bases). The length of the CDR3 is 16 residues. Germline loops: CDR1 SGHRS, CDR2 YFSETQ. V shed 4 bases and J shed 7 bases, with 23 bases lying between them. CDR3 coding DNA: TGCGCCAGCAGCCCGCTCAGGATCAGGGAACAGGATGAAGCTTTCTTT. Translating it yields CASSPLRIREQDEAFF.

This clonotype was seen a single time. J is TRBJ2-1 and V is TRBV20-1; D gene uncertain. V was pared by 0 bases and J by 3 bases, with 9 bases between. This CDR3 has 14 amino acids. CDR1 DFQATT and CDR2 SNEGSKA come from the germline V gene (reference sequence). DNA of the CDR3: TGCAGTGCTAGAGATGTGAGAGTCTACAATGAGCAGTTCTTC. Its protein is CSARDVRVYNEQFF.

CDR3 bases: TGTGCCAGCAGCCACCAGGGGCAGCAAGAGACCCAGTACTTC. Protein: CASSHQGQQETQYF. This chain uses TRBV3-1 with TRBJ2-5; D might be TRBD1 (6 bases). The germline V gene encodes CDR1 LGHDT and CDR2 YNNKEL (reference sequence). The CDR3 consists of 14 residues. Trimming left V 3 bases short and J 2 bases short, with 10 bases between.

The chain carries TRBV27 and TRBJ2-2, with D possibly matching TRBD2 (5 bases). V dropped 10 bases and J dropped 3 bases, with 18 bases sitting between them. CDR1 is MNHEY, CDR2 SMNVEV, per germline (reference sequence). The CDR3 is 15 residues long. The CDR3 spells CATQRAADYTGELFF. The DNA of the CDR3 is TGTGCCACCCAAAGGGCAGCGGACTACACCGGGGAGCTGTTTTTT.

The CDR3 DNA follows: TGCGCCAGCAGCCAAGGAAGACAGTTAACATCACCCCTCCACTTT. Protein sequence: CASSQGRQLTSPLHF. The chain recombines TRBV4-1 with TRBJ1-6, with D tentatively TRBD1 (5 bases). Looked up from germline, CDR1 is MGHRA and CDR2 is YSYEKL. The CDR3 length is 15 residues. The V and J ends lost 1 base and 10 bases respectively, with 14 bases between them.

V is TRBV5-1 and J is TRBJ1-1, with a tentative D call TRBD1 (5 bases). The CDR3 sequence is 12 residues long. Trimming left V 6 bases short and J 1 base short, with 7 bases between. CDR1 is SGHRS, CDR2 YFSETQ, per germline. CDR3 in amino acids: CASMGGNTEAFF. CDR3 DNA: TGCGCCAGCATGGGGGGGAACACTGAAGCTTTCTTT.

This clonotype has only a few counts. The chain couples TRBV28 to TRBJ2-7, with a possible D match to TRBD1 (5 bases). Per germline, CDR1 MDHEN and CDR2 SYDVKM. The CDR3 is 11 residues long. V was clipped by 6 bases and J by 8 bases, with 11 bases between them. The DNA for the CDR3 is TGTGCCAGCAGCGATAACAGGAAGCAGTACTTC. Translation gives CASSDNRKQYF.